The TCR beta chain described here comes from a study of cytotoxic CD8 clonotypes in ibrutinib-treated CLL. Whole-study context: Response samples followed a median around 12 months of treatment, range 6 to 36.

Clones were read by immunoSEQ multiplex PCR, and TCRdb kept only the in-frame ones, dropping some. The sample contains over 100,000 clones, 75% to 90% of which appear only once. V shed 6 bases and J 6 bases; nucleotides not matched to a gene: 9. This CDR3 is built from 14 residues. Germline V CDR1 and CDR2: MDHEN, SYDVKM. The clonotype comes from a human donor with chronic lymphocytic leukemia. J is TRBJ2-7 and V is TRBV28, with TRBD1 matching over 9 bases. Sample: PBMCs, taken after 24 months of ibrutinib treatment. Written as DNA, the CDR3 is TGTGCCAGCAGGTCCGCCGGGACAGGGTCCGAGCAGTACTTC. It encodes CASRSAGTGSEQYF.